This TCR beta chain was obtained from a study of T cell changes during pregnancy in multiple sclerosis. The protocol was immunoSEQ multiplex PCR, while the TCRdb copy is restricted to in-frame clones and leaves out a portion. In the table there are approximately 66,000 clones, approximately 92% of which are singletons. Trimming took 3 bases from V and 2 from J; bases not matched to a gene: 4. The length of the CDR3 is 15 residues. Germline V gene sequence: CDR1 MNHEY, CDR2 SMNVEV (reference sequence). The TCR sequence derives from a female donor in good health, enrolled as a control in a pregnancy study. This sample comprised peripheral blood, obtained in the third trimester of pregnancy. The chain carries TRBV27 and TRBJ2-1, with TRBD2 identical over 7 bases. CDR3 sequence: CASSLASGTYNEQFF. The CDR3 DNA sequence: TGTGCCAGCAGTTTGGCTAGCGGAACCTACAATGAGCAGTTCTTC.